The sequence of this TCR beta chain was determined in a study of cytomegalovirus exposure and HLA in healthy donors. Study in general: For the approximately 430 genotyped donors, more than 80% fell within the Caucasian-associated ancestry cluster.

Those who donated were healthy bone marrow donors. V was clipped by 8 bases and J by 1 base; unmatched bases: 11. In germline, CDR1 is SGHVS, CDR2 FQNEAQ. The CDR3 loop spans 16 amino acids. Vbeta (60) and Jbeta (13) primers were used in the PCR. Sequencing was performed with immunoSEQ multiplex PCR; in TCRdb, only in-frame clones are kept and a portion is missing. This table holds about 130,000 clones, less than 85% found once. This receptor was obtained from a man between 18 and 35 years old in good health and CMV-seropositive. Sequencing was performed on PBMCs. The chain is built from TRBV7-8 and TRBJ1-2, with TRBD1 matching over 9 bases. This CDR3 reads CASGRRGQGINYGYTF. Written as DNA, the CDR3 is TGTGCCAGCGGAAGAAGGGGACAGGGCATTAACTATGGCTACACCTTC.